This T cell receptor (beta chain) was profiled in a study of blood T cell repertoires in COVID-19. Turning to the study itself: Donors in the United States, Italy and Spain gave samples during acute or convalescent COVID-19. In each case, the material was cDNA or gDNA derived from T cells, B-cell-depleted T cells, or PBMCs.

Trimming cost V 2 bases and J 6 bases, with 19 bases left between them. Germline values: CDR1 MDHEN, CDR2 SYDVKM. CDR3 size: 16 residues. In the original workflow: Amplifying reference gene primers gave estimates of nucleated cell counts. Libraries were prepared by immunoSEQ multiplex PCR; TCRdb keeps only in-frame clonotypes and omits some of them. V, J and clone size were drawn from that table, and D and trimming were deduced from the DNA. Of just over 65,000 clones in the sample, roughly 90% were seen once. This TCR was sampled from a man aged 30 to 39 with acute or convalescent COVID-19. Sequences were obtained from peripheral blood. The rearrangement joins TRBV28 to TRBJ1-2, with D hard to call. The CDR3 coding sequence is TGTGCCAGCAGTTTAGAACAGCTCCTTTCTATGGATGGCTACACCTTC. Its translation: CASSLEQLLSMDGYTF.